This T cell receptor (beta chain) emerged from a study of cytomegalovirus exposure and HLA in healthy donors. Clones were sequenced by immunoSEQ multiplex PCR, and TCRdb holds only the in-frame ones, with some missing. The profile shows hundreds of thousands of clones, around 86% of them singletons. CDR3 size: 15 residues. V shed 5 bases and J 1 base; nucleotides not matched to a gene: 6. Germline lookup yields CDR1 LNHNV and CDR2 YYDKDF (reference sequence). This chain connects TRBV15 to TRBJ2-3; 7 nucleotides align to TRBD1. Sequencing was performed on PBMCs. This receptor was taken from a woman in her late teens or twenties in good health and CMV-seropositive. CDR3: CATSPRDRGTDTQYF. CDR3 bases: TGTGCCACCAGCCCCCGGGACAGAGGCACAGATACGCAGTATTTT.